This TCR beta chain is drawn from a study of kidney transplant recipient with SARS-CoV-2 infection. TCRdb independently ran MiXCR on the reads; one entry per CDR3 protein. The profile shows roughly 230,000 distinct CDR3 sequences, around 28% of them singletons. The CDR3 loop spans 16 amino acids. Germline CDR1 MDHEN, CDR2 SYDVKM. This clonotype was observed many times. This chain uses TRBV28 with TRBJ1-4; 10 bases align to TRBD1. Sequenced here: a blood sample, sampled at baseline and between days 110 and 120 from a kidney transplant recipient. This receptor was identified in a male patient aged 25-45 years who had COVID-19 and was a kidney transplant recipient. Some T cells may have originated in the graft donor. The CDR3 region is CSTTGDRGATNEKLFF. CDR3 DNA: TGTTCTACTACCGGGGACAGGGGTGCAACTAATGAAAAACTGTTTTTT.